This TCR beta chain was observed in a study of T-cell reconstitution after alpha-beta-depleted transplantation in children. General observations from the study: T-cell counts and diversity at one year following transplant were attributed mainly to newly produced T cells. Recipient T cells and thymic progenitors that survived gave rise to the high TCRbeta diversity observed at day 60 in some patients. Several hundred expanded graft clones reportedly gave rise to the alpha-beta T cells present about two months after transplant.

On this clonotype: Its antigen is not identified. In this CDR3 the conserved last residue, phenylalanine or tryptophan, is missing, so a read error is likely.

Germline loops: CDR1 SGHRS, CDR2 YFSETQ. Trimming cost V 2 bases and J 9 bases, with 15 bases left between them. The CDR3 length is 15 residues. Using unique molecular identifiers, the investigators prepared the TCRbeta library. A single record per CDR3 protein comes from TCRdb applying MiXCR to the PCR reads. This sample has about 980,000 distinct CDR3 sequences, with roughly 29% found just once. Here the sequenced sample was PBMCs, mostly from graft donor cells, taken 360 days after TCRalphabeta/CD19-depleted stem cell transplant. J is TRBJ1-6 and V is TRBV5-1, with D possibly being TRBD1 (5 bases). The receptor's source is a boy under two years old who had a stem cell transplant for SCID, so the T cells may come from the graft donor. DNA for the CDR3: TGCGCCAGCAGCTTTGGCGACAGCCCCTCTTCACCCCTCCACTGT. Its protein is CASSFGDSPSSPLHC.